The clone carrying this TCR beta chain came up a few times. This sample is part of a study of human T cells and chemical hapten exposure. The overall study: Patch testing placed 0.01% DPC on the upper back, with readings at 6 days. The study traced per-sample TCR yield variation mainly to small differences in pooled library volumes.

V was pared by 3 bases and J by 1 base, with 10 bases between. The CDR3 totals 15 residues. Sample time point: patch test 2, 6 weeks after DPC sensitization. The treatment here: therapeutic diphenylcyclopropenone sensitization with weekly scalp DPC. MiXCR, run by TCRdb on the RACE reads, gives a single entry per CDR3 protein. The sample has roughly 52,000 distinct CDR3 sequences, over 9.5% seen once. This clonotype originated in a woman aged 50 to 65 with alopecia areata. Some clones in this sample may be carry-over from other donors' samples. The chain recombines TRBV12-3 or TRBV12-4 with TRBJ2-1, with D unresolved. The sequencing used whole blood, collected in connection with sensitization to the hapten diphenylcyclopropenone (DPC). CDR3: CASSLPLRSYNEQFF. In DNA form, the CDR3 reads TGTGCCAGCAGTTTGCCCCTCAGGTCCTACAATGAGCAGTTCTTC.